The 21 T cell receptor beta chains below come from one sample, sequenced in a study of cytomegalovirus exposure and HLA in healthy donors. Sequencing was performed with immunoSEQ multiplex PCR; in TCRdb, only in-frame clones are kept and a portion is missing. The repertoire has approximately 220,000 clones, roughly 89% of them found once; the top ten carry 2.6%. Sequencing was carried out using PBMCs. The receptor set was obtained from a man aged 18 to 29 in good health and CMV-seronegative.

The rearrangement joins TRBV7-8 to TRBJ2-7; 12 bases agree with TRBD2. The V segment lost 5 bases and the J segment 10 bases; nucleotides outside the gene matches: 6. CDR3 length: 13 residues. Germline loops: CDR1 SGHVS, CDR2 FQNEAQ. In nucleotides, the CDR3 is TGTGCCAGCAGCCTGAGACTAGCGGGAGCTCAGTACTTC. Translated: CASSLRLAGAQYF.

This clone was seen once. This chain uses TRBV27 with TRBJ2-7; possibly TRBD1 for D (6 bases). The CDR3 extends over 10 amino acids. Germline assignment: CDR1 MNHEY and CDR2 SMNVEV (reference sequence). CDR3 sequence: CASSRTATTV. In DNA form, the CDR3 reads TGTGCCAGCAGCAGGACAGCCACTACTGTC.

The CDR3 region has the DNA TGTGCCAGCAGGCGAGACTCCGGGACAGGCTATGGCTACACCTTC. As protein: CASRRDSGTGYGYTF. V usage is TRBV6-6 and J usage is TRBJ1-2, with TRBD1 matching 8 bases. The germline V gene encodes CDR1 MNHNY and CDR2 SVGAGI (reference sequence). V shed 6 bases, J shed 4 bases, and the junction held 10 bases outside the gene matches. CDR3 length: 15 amino acids.

The chain employs TRBV2 and TRBJ2-1, with D possibly matching TRBD2 (5 bases). Germline CDR1 and CDR2: SNHLY and FYNNEI. This CDR3 is built from 14 residues. The V gene lost 4 bases and the J gene lost 7 bases, with 14 bases spanning the gap. CDR3 sequence: CASSVGPAVNEQFF. In DNA, the CDR3 is TGTGCCAGCAGTGTTGGACCAGCGGTTAATGAGCAGTTCTTC.

This chain connects TRBV4-3 to TRBJ1-1; possibly TRBD1 for D (5 bases). There are 16 residues in the CDR3. The V end was cut by 8 bases, the J end by 4 bases, with 23 bases between. Germline-derived CDR1 and CDR2 are LGHNA and YSLEER. The CDR3 bases are TGCGCCAGCCGCCGGGCCCGGGGACTGGCGGCCACTGAAGCTTTCTTT. Translated: CASRRARGLAATEAFF.

The chain joins TRBV10-1 to TRBJ1-2; D not resolved. Germline loops: CDR1 WNHNN, CDR2 SYGVQD (reference sequence). This CDR3 is 13 amino acids long. The V and J ends lost 0 bases and 4 bases respectively, with 6 bases between them. The CDR3 bases are TGCGCCAGCAGTGAGTCGACTCTCTATGGCTACACCTTC. The encoded protein is CASSESTLYGYTF.

The chain has TRBV28 and TRBJ2-1; TRBD2 matches 10 bases. CDR3 length: 15 residues. With 4 bases clipped from V and 6 bases from J, the junction kept 6 bases outside the gene matches. CDR1 MDHEN and CDR2 SYDVKM come from the germline V gene. For the CDR3, the DNA is TGTGCCAGCAGTTGGGGGACTAGCGCCGTCAATGAGCAGTTCTTC. This gives the protein CASSWGTSAVNEQFF. Together with reference TRBV28 and TRBJ2-1, the CDR3 gives the full variable domain: DVKVTQSSRYLVKRTGEKVFLECVQDMDHENMFWYRQDPGLGLRLIYFSYDVKMKEKGDIPEGYSVSREKKERFSLILESASTNQTSMYLCASSWGTSAVNEQFFGPGTRLTVL.

The CDR3 loop reads CASSRILAGGGETQYF. Written as DNA, the CDR3 is TGCGCCAGCAGCCGAATACTAGCGGGAGGTGGAGAGACCCAGTACTTC. The rearrangement uses TRBV4-3 and TRBJ2-5; 12 nucleotides agree with TRBD2. The CDR3 loop spans 16 amino acids. Trimming cost V 4 bases and J 4 bases; bases outside gene matches: 7. CDR1 is LGHNA, CDR2 YSLEER, per germline.

V gene TRBV2 combines with J gene TRBJ2-1, with TRBD2 identical over 13 bases. V was clipped by 8 bases and J by 4 bases; unmatched bases: 2. CDR3 size: 14 residues. The germline V gene has CDR1 SNHLY and CDR2 FYNNEI. CDR3 residues: CASSTSGGYNEQFF. CDR3 nucleotides: TGTGCCAGCTCGACTAGCGGGGGGTACAATGAGCAGTTCTTC.

V and J are TRBV7-3 and TRBJ2-7; D not resolved. The CDR3 extends over 14 amino acids. The germline V gene encodes CDR1 SGHTA and CDR2 FQGTGA. Trimming pared 0 bases from V and 3 bases from J, leaving 9 bases between. CDR3 sequence reads: CASSLTARRYEQYF. The CDR3 nucleotides read TGTGCCAGCAGCTTAACGGCCCGCCGCTACGAGCAGTACTTC. Full variable domain (rest looked up from reference TRBV7-3 and TRBJ2-7): GAGVSQTPSNKVTEKGKYVELRCDPISGHTALYWYRQSLGQGPEFLIYFQGTGAADDSGLPNDRFFAVRPEGSVSTLKIQRTERGDSAVYLCASSLTARRYEQYFGPGTRLTVT.

The chain combines TRBV20-1 with TRBJ2-7; perhaps TRBD2 as D (7 bases). V was clipped by 6 bases and J by 6 bases, with 12 bases between them. The CDR3 sequence is 11 residues long. Germline V gene sequence: CDR1 DFQATT, CDR2 SNEGSKA (reference sequence). The CDR3 loop reads CSAGEGVEQYF. The CDR3 DNA sequence: TGCAGTGCGGGGGAGGGGGTCGAGCAGTACTTC.

This sequence joins TRBV27 and TRBJ2-6; 8 nucleotides line up with TRBD2. With 8 bases clipped from V and 0 bases from J, the junction kept 6 bases outside the gene matches. The CDR3 covers 16 residues. CDR1 and CDR2 from the germline V gene are MNHEY and SMNVEV (reference sequence). CDR3 sequence reads: CASQGLASSGANVLTF. CDR3 bases: TGTGCCAGCCAAGGACTAGCCAGCTCTGGGGCCAACGTCCTGACTTTC.

The gene calls are TRBV27 and TRBJ2-7; the D gene is possibly TRBD1 (6 bases). CDR3 length equals 14 residues. V was clipped by 6 bases and J by 4 bases, with 16 bases between them. CDR1 is MNHEY and CDR2 is SMNVEV in the germline V gene (reference sequence). The CDR3 sequence is CASRYGQTGYEQYF. Here the CDR3 DNA reads TGTGCCAGCAGATATGGACAGACAGGATACGAGCAGTACTTC.

The gene calls are TRBV7-3 and TRBJ2-7; TRBD1 might be the D (5 bases). Germline loops: CDR1 SGHTA, CDR2 FQGTGA. CDR3 length: 15 residues. V was pared by 6 bases and J by 0 bases, with 15 bases between. CDR3: CASRLRFRGSYEQYF. The CDR3 DNA reads as TGTGCCAGCAGGTTACGCTTTAGGGGCTCCTACGAGCAGTACTTC.

This chain connects TRBV6-6 to TRBJ1-2; TRBD1 might be the D (5 bases). Germline loops: CDR1 MNHNY, CDR2 SVGAGI (reference sequence). This CDR3 contains 14 residues. The V end was cut by 0 bases, the J end by 2 bases, with 7 bases between. The CDR3 coding sequence is TGTGCCAGCAGTTACTCGAAGGGGAACTATGGCTACACCTTC. Protein sequence: CASSYSKGNYGYTF.

This chain links TRBV5-1 with TRBJ2-7; 7 nucleotides line up with TRBD2. The CDR3 sequence is 16 residues long. Germline V lookup: CDR1 SGHRS, CDR2 YFSETQ. Trimming took 0 bases from V and 0 from J; bases not matched to a gene: 6. CDR3 nucleotide sequence: TGCGCCAGCAGCTTGGTCGCGGGGGTGAGCTCCTACGAGCAGTACTTC. It codes for CASSLVAGVSSYEQYF.

This clone was observed once. This rearrangement joins TRBV6-5 to TRBJ2-7, with D perhaps matching TRBD1 (6 bases). V was trimmed by 2 bases and J by 1 base, leaving 9 bases between them. CDR3 length: 14 residues. CDR1 is MNHEY and CDR2 is SVGAGI in the germline V gene. The CDR3 sequence: CASSYVGQSYEQYF. The DNA of the CDR3 is TGTGCCAGCAGTTACGTCGGACAGTCCTACGAGCAGTACTTC.

The chain is built from TRBV25-1 and TRBJ1-2, with unresolved D. The V end lost 4 bases, the J end lost 4 bases, and 16 bases lay between the germline ends. Germline V gene data show CDR1 as MGHDK and CDR2 as SYGVNS. This CDR3 region has 15 residues. CDR3 protein: CASSATPQNGYGYTF. CDR3 DNA: TGTGCCAGCAGTGCCACACCCCAGAATGGCTATGGCTACACCTTC.

The rearrangement joins TRBV2 to TRBJ2-3; D not certain. Germline CDR1 reads SNHLY; CDR2 reads FYNNEI. The germline V and J ends were trimmed by 7 bases and 0 bases, with 8 bases remaining between them. The CDR3 totals 13 residues. CDR3 DNA sequence: TGTGCCAGCACGATGAGGAGCACAGATACGCAGTATTTT. Its translation: CASTMRSTDTQYF.

The gene calls are TRBV19 and TRBJ2-7; D is uncertain. This CDR3 spans 13 amino acids. The V end lost 4 bases, the J end lost 6 bases, and 13 bases lay between the germline ends. The V gene's germline CDR1 is LNHDA and CDR2 SQIVND (reference sequence). The CDR3 nucleotides read TGTGCCAGTAGTAAGGTGTCTCCGGGCGAGCAGTACTTC. This translates into CASSKVSPGEQYF. Looking up the rest from reference TRBV19 and TRBJ2-7 gives the full variable domain: DGGITQSPKYLFRKEGQNVTLSCEQNLNHDAMYWYRQDPGQGLRLIYYSQIVNDFQKGDIAEGYSVSREKKESFPLTVTSAQKNPTAFYLCASSKVSPGEQYFGPGTRLTVT.

The chain recombines TRBV11-2 with TRBJ2-1, with 8 bases fitting TRBD2. The CDR3 is 14 amino acids. Germline trimming cut 4 bases from V and 7 bases from J; bases unmatched to any gene: 6. Germline-derived CDR1 and CDR2 are SGHAT and FQNNGV. The CDR3 DNA follows: TGTGCCAGCAGCTCCCTAGCGGGCGTAAATGAGCAGTTCTTC. Its protein is CASSSLAGVNEQFF.